These 26 T cell receptor beta chains originate from one sample sequenced in a study of cytomegalovirus exposure and HLA in healthy donors. Here immunoSEQ multiplex PCR was the method, and the copy in TCRdb shows in-frame clones only, minus some. The repertoire has 90,000 to 150,000 clones, more than 75% of them found once; the top ten carry roughly 6%. The sample comprised PBMCs. The receptors come from a young woman in good health and CMV-seropositive.

The chain combines TRBV7-2 with TRBJ2-7; 10 bases align to TRBD1. The V segment lost 5 bases and the J segment 3 bases; nucleotides outside the gene matches: 4. Germline V gene data show CDR1 as SGHTA and CDR2 as FQGNSA. This CDR3 is 14 amino acids long. The CDR3 sequence is CASSPTGGSYEQYF. The CDR3, as DNA: TGTGCCAGCAGCCCGACAGGGGGCAGCTACGAGCAGTACTTC.

The gene calls are TRBV15 and TRBJ2-1, with no clear D. From germline, CDR1 is LNHNV and CDR2 YYDKDF (reference sequence). Trimming took 0 bases from V and 8 from J, leaving 11 bases between them. The CDR3 has 14 residues. Here the CDR3 reads CATSRDLRLYEQFF. DNA of the CDR3: TGTGCCACCAGCAGAGATTTGCGGTTGTATGAGCAGTTCTTC. Full variable domain (outside the CDR3, taken from reference TRBV15 and TRBJ2-1): DAMVIQNPRYQVTQFGKPVTLSCSQTLNHNVMYWYQQKSSQAPKLLFHYYDKDFNNEADTPDNFQSRRPNTSFCFLDIRSPGLGDTAMYLCATSRDLRLYEQFFGPGTRLTVL.

V is TRBV2 and J is TRBJ2-5, with TRBD1 matching 7 bases. This CDR3 is 16 amino acids long. The trim removed 3 bases at V and 1 base at J, leaving 8 bases unmatched. CDR1 is SNHLY, CDR2 FYNNEI, per germline. CDR3 loop: CASSDSLGQSQETQYF. The CDR3 nucleotides are TGTGCCAGCAGTGACTCTTTGGGACAGAGCCAAGAGACCCAGTACTTC.

This sequence joins TRBV2 and TRBJ1-3; 8 bases are shared with TRBD1. J was trimmed by 2 bases and V by 7 bases; bases with no gene match: 4. Germline CDR1 is SNHLY and CDR2 is FYNNEI. The CDR3 runs to 14 residues. The CDR3 is CASTRDRTGNTIYF. In nucleotides, the CDR3 is TGTGCCAGCACGAGGGACAGGACTGGAAACACCATATATTTT.

The rearrangement uses TRBV4-1 and TRBJ1-4; TRBD1 is a possible D gene (5 bases). The CDR3 spans 18 residues. Trimming removed 0 bases from V and 10 bases from J, with 24 bases in between. CDR1 and CDR2 (germline): MGHRA, YSYEKL. The CDR3 region has the DNA TGCGCCAGCAGCCAAGAACGCGGGTCCGGCGGGGACGGGAGAAAACTGTTTTTT. This gives the protein CASSQERGSGGDGRKLFF.

The chain is built from TRBV7-2 and TRBJ2-5; D ambiguous. CDR3 length: 13 amino acids. CDR1 is SGHTA, CDR2 FQGNSA, per germline. The V end was cut by 1 base, the J end by 5 bases, with 8 bases between. The CDR3, as DNA: TGTGCCAGCAGCTTAGGCAGGTCGGAGACCCAGTACTTC. This sequence encodes CASSLGRSETQYF.

The chain links TRBV11-3 to TRBJ2-3; 8 nucleotides align to TRBD2. V shed 3 bases, J shed 3 bases, and the junction held 8 bases outside the gene matches. There are 16 residues in the CDR3. CDR1 is SGHNT and CDR2 is YENEEA in the germline V gene. CDR3 sequence (DNA): TGTGCCAGCAGCTTCAAACCGGGACTAGGGACAGATACGCAGTATTTT. Translation: CASSFKPGLGTDTQYF.

The genes are TRBV6-5 and TRBJ2-3; TRBD2 is a possible D gene (5 bases). The V and J ends lost 5 bases and 3 bases respectively, with 15 bases between them. The CDR3 is made up of 15 amino acids. The V gene's germline CDR1 is MNHEY and CDR2 SVGAGI. Here the CDR3 DNA reads TGTGCCAGCAGTCTCTCGGGATTCAGGACAGATACGCAGTATTTT. It translates to CASSLSGFRTDTQYF.

The V and J genes are TRBV5-4 and TRBJ2-1; tentative D call: TRBD1 (6 bases). V gave up 1 base and J gave up 6 bases, with 8 bases separating them. The CDR3 length is 13 residues. The germline gives CDR1 SGHNT, CDR2 YYREEE (reference sequence). The CDR3 sequence: CASSLSGVNEQFF. The CDR3 DNA reads as TGTGCCAGCAGCTTGTCAGGGGTCAATGAGCAGTTCTTC. The entire variable domain, with the rest obtained from reference TRBV5-4 and TRBJ2-1, is as follows: ETGVTQSPTHLIKTRGQQVTLRCSSQSGHNTVSWYQQALGQGPQFIFQYYREEENGRGNFPPRFSGLQFPNYSSELNVNALELDDSALYLCASSLSGVNEQFFGPGTRLTVL.

This chain joins TRBV6-1 and TRBJ1-2; D is undetermined. The CDR3 length is 16 residues. The V gene lost 0 bases and the J gene lost 0 bases, with 11 bases spanning the gap. Per germline, CDR1 MNHNS and CDR2 SASEGT. DNA for the CDR3: TGTGCCAGCAGTGAAGCGTTCGAGGGAGCTAACTATGGCTACACCTTC. Its protein product is CASSEAFEGANYGYTF.

The chain couples TRBV9 to TRBJ1-2, with D perhaps TRBD1 (5 bases). Germline V lookup: CDR1 SGDLS, CDR2 YYNGEE. V gave up 2 bases and J gave up 4 bases, with 9 bases separating them. The CDR3 totals 13 residues. The chain's CDR3 is CASSVQGSYGYTF. CDR3 DNA sequence: TGTGCCAGCAGCGTGCAGGGTTCCTATGGCTACACCTTC.

The chain recombines TRBV5-4 with TRBJ2-1, with D perhaps TRBD2 (7 bases). Germline-derived CDR1 and CDR2 are SGHNT and YYREEE (reference sequence). Trimming stripped 0 bases from V and 7 bases from J, with 14 bases between. CDR3 length: 15 amino acids. The CDR3 coding sequence is TGTGCCAGCAGCTTGGAAGGGGGGGCGGGAAATGAGCAGTTCTTC. Translated: CASSLEGGAGNEQFF.

A single count supports this clone. J is TRBJ1-6 and V is TRBV2; D gene uncertain. V was trimmed by 4 bases and J by 3 bases, leaving 13 bases between them. This CDR3 is built from 16 residues. Germline V lookup: CDR1 SNHLY, CDR2 FYNNEI. For the CDR3, the DNA is TGTGCCAGCAGTGGGGCACCGGGAAGCTATAATTCACCCCTCCACTTT. This sequence encodes CASSGAPGSYNSPLHF.

This sequence joins TRBV4-3 and TRBJ2-1; 10 bases agree with TRBD2. V shed 3 bases, J shed 7 bases, and the junction held 12 bases outside the gene matches. CDR1 is LGHNA and CDR2 is YSLEER in the germline V gene. The CDR3 consists of 17 residues. CDR3 sequence: CASSQNHLAGVPNEQFF. The DNA for the CDR3 is TGCGCCAGCAGCCAGAATCACCTAGCGGGAGTTCCTAATGAGCAGTTCTTC.

This clone has just one count. The chain employs TRBV9 and TRBJ2-7; no clear D. The CDR3 loop spans 14 amino acids. Germline V gives CDR1 SGDLS, CDR2 YYNGEE. With 0 bases removed from V and 0 bases from J, the gap between germline ends came to 7 bases. CDR3 sequence (DNA): TGTGCCAGCAGCGTAGGTGGGCCCTCCTACGAGCAGTACTTC. Amino acid sequence: CASSVGGPSYEQYF.

The gene calls are TRBV4-2 and TRBJ1-1, with D uncertain. V lost 4 bases and J 0 bases, leaving 12 bases between the germline ends. CDR1 and CDR2 from the germline V gene are LGHNA and YNFKEQ. The CDR3 consists of 15 residues. This CDR3 reads CASSLQILMNTEAFF. CDR3 nucleotides: TGTGCCAGCAGCCTCCAGATATTGATGAACACTGAAGCTTTCTTT.

The CDR3 protein is CASGQLAGAIDTQYF. The CDR3 nucleotides are TGTGCCAGCGGACAACTAGCGGGTGCAATAGATACGCAGTATTTT. V gene TRBV4-2 combines with J gene TRBJ2-3, with 9 bases fitting TRBD2. In germline, CDR1 is LGHNA, CDR2 YNFKEQ. The CDR3 totals 15 residues. J lost 5 bases, V lost 8 bases, and 11 bases had no gene match.

CDR3 sequence reads: CSVGSTSGGWTYNEQFF. The CDR3 DNA sequence: TGCAGCGTCGGGTCGACTAGCGGGGGTTGGACCTACAATGAGCAGTTCTTC. This chain joins TRBV29-1 and TRBJ2-1; TRBD2 aligns across 12 bases. Germline trimming cut 6 bases from V and 2 bases from J; bases unmatched to any gene: 11. This CDR3 spans 17 amino acids. The germline V gene encodes CDR1 SQVTM and CDR2 ANQGSEA.

The chain links TRBV6-6 to TRBJ2-7, with 7 bases identical to TRBD2. This CDR3 contains 14 residues. The V gene end was trimmed by 4 bases and the J gene end by 0 bases; junction bases not matched to a gene: 3. From germline, CDR1 is MNHNY and CDR2 SVGAGI (reference sequence). CDR3 DNA sequence: TGTGCCAGCAGTTCTAGCGGTAGCTCCTACGAGCAGTACTTC. Its translation: CASSSSGSSYEQYF.

V gene TRBV5-6 combines with J gene TRBJ2-3; 9 bases line up with TRBD1. The CDR3 spans 15 residues. Germline CDR1 reads SGHDT; CDR2 reads YYEEEE. J was trimmed by 2 bases and V by 4 bases; bases with no gene match: 5. The CDR3 spells CASSDGQGTTDTQYF. DNA for the CDR3: TGTGCCAGCAGCGACGGACAGGGGACCACAGATACGCAGTATTTT.

J is TRBJ1-2 and V is TRBV6-5, with a tentative D call TRBD1 (6 bases). This CDR3 spans 14 amino acids. V lost 2 bases to trimming and J lost 2 bases, with 9 bases between them. Germline V gene sequence: CDR1 MNHEY, CDR2 SVGAGI. CDR3 in DNA: TGTGCCAGCAGTTACGGACAGCTAAACTATGGCTACACCTTC. It yields the protein CASSYGQLNYGYTF.

On this clone: A junction boundary mismatches the germline segment, possibly from a read error. This rearrangement joins TRBV10-3 to TRBJ2-7; weak D call: TRBD2 (6 bases). CDR3 length equals 16 residues. Germline loops: CDR1 ENHRY, CDR2 SYGVKD. CDR3 sequence (DNA): TGTGCCGTCAGGCGGGGCAGCCACAGTTCCCCCTACGAGCAGTACTTC. Translation gives CAVRRGSHSSPYEQYF.

CDR3 sequence: CASSLYSPHTDDNEQFF. For the CDR3, the DNA is TGCGCCAGCAGCTTGTATAGCCCGCACACTGACGACAATGAGCAGTTCTTC. The chain joins TRBV5-1 to TRBJ2-1; no clear D. The V end lost 1 base, the J end lost 5 bases, and 19 bases lay between the germline ends. The CDR3 extends over 17 amino acids. In germline, CDR1 is SGHRS, CDR2 YFSETQ.

Regarding this clone: One end of the junction is discordant with germline, which a read error may explain. The V gene is TRBV7-7, the J gene TRBJ2-7; tentatively, D is TRBD2 (5 bases). CDR1 and CDR2 from the germline V gene are SSHAT and FNYEAQ (reference sequence). The CDR3 has 15 residues. The CDR3 here is CASSLGSGGAHEQYF. In DNA form, the CDR3 reads TGTGCTAGCAGCTTAGGAAGCGGTGGCGCGCACGAGCAGTACTTC.

The rearrangement uses TRBV10-3 and TRBJ2-3; 7 bases fit TRBD2. Trimming cost V 3 bases and J 2 bases; bases outside gene matches: 11. This CDR3 contains 17 residues. Germline loops: CDR1 ENHRY, CDR2 SYGVKD. CDR3 coding DNA: TGTGCCATCAGTGATACGGGGGGTGACTTCATCACAGATACGCAGTATTTT. Its translation is CAISDTGGDFITDTQYF.

This clone was seen at least ten times. The chain recombines TRBV6-5 with TRBJ2-7; possible D gene TRBD1, 6 bases. The CDR3 consists of 14 residues. Germline lookup yields CDR1 MNHEY and CDR2 SVGAGI. V was cut by 2 bases and J by 6 bases, with 14 bases left in between. CDR3 in amino acids: CASSYATQGSEQYF. The CDR3 DNA is TGTGCCAGCAGTTACGCAACACAGGGTTCCGAGCAGTACTTC.